This entry lists 27 T cell receptor beta chains sequenced from one sample in a study of CD4 and CD8 cells across lung adenocarcinoma regions. TCRdb re-derived calls from the PCR reads in MiXCR, one entry per CDR3 protein. The top ten clones hold roughly a fifth of a sample with under 25,000 distinct CDR3 sequences, 52% of them seen once. The sequenced sample was CD4+ T cells from the center of a lung tumor. These receptor sequences come from a male donor with lung adenocarcinoma. The CD4 and CD8 labels of this study may be unreliable.

This chain connects TRBV15 to TRBJ1-6; perhaps TRBD1 as D (6 bases). This CDR3 has 15 amino acids. CDR1 LNHNV and CDR2 YYDKDF come from the germline V gene (reference sequence). The ends were cut back, 6 bases at V and 9 bases at J, with 18 bases in the middle. CDR3 DNA: TGTGCCACCAGTCCATCCCCGGGGGCCGCTTCACCCCTCCACTTT. It is translated as CATSPSPGAASPLHF.

In regard to this clonotype: A read error may account for a junction end that differs from germline. The V and J genes are TRBV27 and TRBJ2-1; D is possibly TRBD1 or TRBD2 (5 bases each). The CDR3 runs to 10 residues. The V gene's germline CDR1 is MNHEY and CDR2 SMNVEV (reference sequence). The CDR3 reads CAKTMGREYF. The CDR3 DNA is TGTGCCAAAACAATGGGCAGGGAGTACTTC.

At least ten counts were recorded for this clonotype. The chain couples TRBV6-5 to TRBJ2-1; 7 bases agree with TRBD1. This CDR3 comprises 14 residues. CDR1 and CDR2 (germline): MNHEY, SVGAGI. With 0 bases clipped from V and 7 bases from J, the junction kept 3 bases outside the gene matches. CDR3 bases: TGTGCCAGCAGTTACTCGCAGGGGGAGAATGAGCAGTTCTTC. Protein: CASSYSQGENEQFF.

The V call is TRBV10-1, the J call TRBJ2-3; D remains unclear. The length of the CDR3 is 13 residues. The germline V gene has CDR1 WNHNN and CDR2 SYGVQD (reference sequence). Trimming removed 2 bases from V and 11 bases from J, with 14 bases in between. Here the CDR3 DNA reads TGCGCCAGCAGTGAGGCGGCAAAAAACATGCAGTATTTT. Translating gives CASSEAAKNMQYF.

This clonotype ranks as medium-sized (0.01 to 0.1%). The gene calls are TRBV12-3 or TRBV12-4 and TRBJ2-7; no firm D call. The V end was cut by 5 bases, the J end by 2 bases, with 13 bases between. There are 14 residues in the CDR3. CDR3 amino acids: CASSDTPTTYEQYF. The CDR3 nucleotides are TGTGCCAGCAGTGATACTCCTACTACCTACGAGCAGTACTTC.

This clonotype was observed at least ten times. This rearrangement joins TRBV7-8 to TRBJ2-1; 14 bases match TRBD2. V was clipped by 5 bases and J by 10 bases; unmatched bases: 10. This CDR3 has 16 residues. Germline V gene lookup returns CDR1 SGHVS and CDR2 FQNEAQ. The CDR3 coding sequence is TGTGCCAGCAGCCCCAGACTAGCGGGAGGGTTGGGGGAGCAGTTCTTC. Its protein product is CASSPRLAGGLGEQFF.

The rearrangement uses TRBV7-6 and TRBJ2-5; D may be TRBD2 (7 bases). The tail of the sequence fits TRBJ2-3 better, so the J call may be wrong. Per germline, CDR1 SGHVS and CDR2 FNYEAQ. The CDR3 sequence is 18 residues long. CDR3 amino acids: CASSLGGWGGGDEETQYF. The CDR3 bases are TGTGCCAGCAGCTTAGGGGGTTGGGGGGGCGGGGATGAAGAGACGCAGTATTTT.

The CDR3 is CASRGQAMVSEQYF. The CDR3 DNA is TGTGCCAGCAGAGGACAGGCAATGGTCTCCGAGCAGTACTTC. The rearrangement uses TRBV6-1 and TRBJ2-5; 7 nucleotides line up with TRBD1. The closer fit of TRBJ2-7 to the DNA end suggests the J call may be wrong. The length of the CDR3 is 14 residues. The germline V gene has CDR1 MNHNS and CDR2 SASEGT.

The V gene is TRBV20-1, the J gene TRBJ2-1; 16 nucleotides align to TRBD2. Germline V gene sequence: CDR1 DFQATT, CDR2 SNEGSKA (reference sequence). This CDR3 is built from 16 residues. V was clipped by 5 bases and J by 4 bases; unmatched bases: 5. CDR3 sequence reads: CSAPGTSGREYNEQFF. The CDR3 DNA is TGCAGTGCTCCTGGGACTAGCGGGAGGGAGTACAATGAGCAGTTCTTC.

Points on this clonotype: One end of the junction does not line up with germline, which may come from a read error. In DNA, the CDR3 is TGTGCCAGCAGTGTCCTGGGGCTGTGGGCCAAGAACACGCAGTACTTT. Its translation: CASSVLGLWAKNTQYF. This sequence joins TRBV27 and TRBJ2-3, with a possible D match to TRBD1 (5 bases). The CDR3 runs 16 residues. Germline-derived CDR1 and CDR2 are MNHEY and SMNVEV (reference sequence).

The chain employs TRBV6-1 and TRBJ2-1, with D uncertain. CDR1 and CDR2 from the germline V gene are MNHNS and SASEGT. This CDR3 region has 15 residues. Trimming shortened V by 2 bases and J by 12 bases, and 20 bases separated the two germline ends. The CDR3 reads CASSEWLSAYNMQFF. Written as DNA, the CDR3 is TGTGCCAGCAGTGAATGGCTATCGGCCTACAACATGCAGTTCTTC.

This clonotype came up many times. V usage is TRBV6-1 and J usage is TRBJ2-3; either TRBD1 or TRBD2 may fit D (5 bases each). This CDR3 region has 13 residues. V gave up 4 bases and J gave up 4 bases, with 9 bases separating them. Germline V gives CDR1 MNHNS, CDR2 SASEGT. As DNA, the CDR3 is TGTGCCAGCAGTGGGGACGGAGCAGATACGCAGTATTTT. Encoded protein: CASSGDGADTQYF.

This clonotype was detected many times. The gene calls are TRBV4-1 and TRBJ2-2; TRBD1 agrees at 10 bases. Germline V gives CDR1 MGHRA, CDR2 YSYEKL. This CDR3 contains 15 residues. Trimming removed 3 bases from V and 4 bases from J; junction bases left unmatched: 2. The CDR3 DNA reads as TGCGCCAGCAGCCAGGGACAGGGGTTCACCGGGGAGCTGTTTTTT. Amino acids: CASSQGQGFTGELFF.

The V call is TRBV27, the J call TRBJ2-4; maybe TRBD2 (5 bases). The CDR3 extends over 16 amino acids. Germline V gene lookup returns CDR1 MNHEY and CDR2 SMNVEV (reference sequence). CDR3 sequence: CAYRGERERAKNIQYF. In DNA, the CDR3 is TGTGCGTATAGAGGTGAGAGGGAACGTGCCAAAAACATTCAGTACTTC.

In the case of this clonotype: Germline is not matched at one junction end, which may reflect a read error. The chain combines TRBV27 with TRBJ2-3, with 8 bases aligning to TRBD2. The CDR3 is 17 amino acids. CDR1 and CDR2 from the germline V gene are MNHEY and SMNVEV (reference sequence). The CDR3 DNA reads TGTGCCAGCAGAGCGGGGCTAGCGGGCGGTCTGCGAGAGACGCAGTACTTT. Encoded protein: CASRAGLAGGLRETQYF.

This clonotype was recorded a few times. The gene calls are TRBV6-1 and TRBJ2-3, with 11 bases fitting TRBD2. The germline gives CDR1 MNHNS, CDR2 SASEGT. V lost 6 bases, J lost 3 bases, and 8 bases stayed unmatched. The CDR3 covers 16 residues. The CDR3 DNA is TGTGCCAGCAGACGTGGGTGGACTAGCGGGACAGATACGCAGTATTTT. Protein product: CASRRGWTSGTDTQYF.

The chain employs TRBV11-3 and TRBJ2-5; a weak D match, TRBD2 (5 bases). Trimming cost V 5 bases and J 5 bases, with 18 bases left between them. The CDR3 runs 15 residues. Germline assignment: CDR1 SGHNT and CDR2 YENEEA. The CDR3 here is CASSIRAPGVETQYF. The CDR3 DNA reads TGTGCCAGCAGCATCCGGGCCCCCGGGGTGGAGACCCAGTACTTC. Variable domain in full (rest from reference TRBV11-3 and TRBJ2-5): EAGVVQSPRYKIIEKKQPVAFWCNPISGHNTLYWYLQNLGQGPELLIRYENEEAVDDSQLPKDRFSAERLKGVDSTLKIQPAELGDSAVYLCASSIRAPGVETQYFGPGTRLLVL.

This clonotype was seen many times. The chain combines TRBV10-2 with TRBJ2-1; D call uncertain. Judging by the DNA end, TRBJ2-7 fits better; the J call may be wrong. Germline V lookup: CDR1 WSHSY, CDR2 SAAADI. The CDR3 spans 16 residues. In DNA form, the CDR3 reads TGCGCCAGCAGTGAGTCGAAATCGGCGGTATTCTACGAGCAGTACTTC. It specifies CASSESKSAVFYEQYF.

This clonotype was found a few times. This sequence joins TRBV4-1 and TRBJ2-1, with D tentatively TRBD1 (6 bases). The J call could be wrong; TRBJ2-7 is a better fit for the DNA end. Germline CDR1 MGHRA, CDR2 YSYEKL. CDR3 size: 15 residues. The CDR3, as DNA: TGCGCCAGCAGCCTAAGGGACACAGGACCCTACGAGCAGTACTTC. This sequence encodes CASSLRDTGPYEQYF.

By its share, this clonotype is medium-sized (0.01 to 0.1%). The V call is TRBV6-6, the J call TRBJ2-5; D possibly corresponds to TRBD1 (6 bases). V was clipped by 6 bases and J by 2 bases, with 7 bases between them. This CDR3 contains 12 residues. Germline lookup yields CDR1 MNHNY and CDR2 SVGAGI (reference sequence). The CDR3 DNA follows: TGTGCCAGCAGAACAGGGCAAGAGACCCAGTACTTC. It specifies CASRTGQETQYF.

The sample holds a few counts of this clonotype. The genes are TRBV4-2 and TRBJ2-1, with D uncertain. Germline V gene data show CDR1 as LGHNA and CDR2 as YNFKEQ. The CDR3 totals 18 residues. V shed 6 bases and J shed 8 bases, with 29 bases lying between them. In DNA, the CDR3 is TGTGCCAGCAGGTCAGGACCAGTTCAACTTTTCGCTGGCGATGAGCAGTTCTTC. It is translated as CASRSGPVQLFAGDEQFF.

The CDR3 reads CASREVRTGEQYF. The CDR3 coding sequence is TGTGCCAGTAGGGAAGTACGCACCGGGGAGCAGTATTTT. This chain joins TRBV27 and TRBJ2-2; possibly TRBD2 for D (5 bases). The assigned J gene may be wrong: the sequence end matches TRBJ2-3 better. Germline V gene lookup returns CDR1 MNHEY and CDR2 SMNVEV (reference sequence). The length of the CDR3 is 13 residues.

In regard to this clonotype: Its ends do not fully match the called genes, so a read error is possible. The chain recombines TRBV7-2 with TRBJ2-1; no firm D call. CDR1 and CDR2 (germline): SGHTA, FQGNSA. The CDR3 totals 9 residues. The DNA of the CDR3 is TGTGCCAGCAGCTTAGCGGGTCACTTC. This codes for CASSLAGHF.

This chain links TRBV27 with TRBJ2-7; TRBD2 is a possible D gene (5 bases). The CDR3 runs 15 residues. Trimming removed 0 bases from V and 1 base from J, with 10 bases in between. Germline lookup yields CDR1 MNHEY and CDR2 SMNVEV (reference sequence). The chain's CDR3 is CASSLSSAGSYEQYF. The CDR3 nucleotides read TGTGCCAGCAGTTTATCAAGCGCGGGTTCCTACGAGCAGTACTTC.

Turning to this clonotype: A much larger clonotype is one base distant, so this may be a read error. The gene calls are TRBV11-2 and TRBJ2-1; TRBD2 agrees at 12 bases. Losses at the gene ends were 5 bases for V and 13 bases for J; bases not matched to a gene: 18. The CDR3 is made up of 17 amino acids. Per the germline V gene, CDR1 is SGHAT and CDR2 is FQNNGV. The CDR3 DNA reads as TGTGCCAGCAGCCCGACCAGGACTAGCGGGATGGGTGAGACCCAGTTCTTC. It encodes CASSPTRTSGMGETQFF.

This clonotype was found many times. V usage is TRBV27 and J usage is TRBJ1-2, with 8 bases fitting TRBD1. The CDR3 runs 15 residues. The germline CDR1 and CDR2 sequences are MNHEY and SMNVEV (reference sequence). Trimming removed 3 bases from V and 8 bases from J; junction bases left unmatched: 11. CDR3 loop: CASSLYYGQGDGYTF. In nucleotides, the CDR3 is TGTGCCAGCAGTTTGTATTACGGACAGGGAGACGGCTACACCTTC.

As regards this clonotype: Its ends do not fully match the called genes, so a read error is possible. The chain uses TRBV25-1 and TRBJ2-5; D is possibly TRBD1 or TRBD2 (6 bases each). The CDR3 is made up of 17 amino acids. In germline, CDR1 is MGHDK, CDR2 SYGVNS. The CDR3 protein is CASCAGLGGRDQDTQYF. The CDR3, as DNA: TGTGCTAGTTGTGCGGGGCTCGGGGGCCGTGACCAAGATACCCAGTACTTC.